A single sample is the source of the 30 T cell receptor beta chains below, sequenced in a study of human T cells and chemical hapten exposure. TCRdb independently ran MiXCR on the RACE reads; one entry per CDR3 protein. The repertoire includes 240,000 or so distinct CDR3 sequences, approximately 8.6% of them detected once, and approximately 2.3% sits in the top ten. Time point: pre-sensitization, week 0. The sample's treatment: therapeutic diphenylcyclopropenone sensitization with weekly scalp DPC. Source: whole blood, taken in connection with sensitization to the hapten diphenylcyclopropenone (DPC). The receptors originated from a middle-aged woman with alopecia areata. Some clones in this sample may be carry-over from other donors' samples.

This clonotype was seen only a few times. The V and J genes are TRBV12-3 or TRBV12-4 and TRBJ2-3, with 7 bases aligning to TRBD2. V was clipped by 6 bases and J by 0 bases; unmatched bases: 3. The CDR3 extends over 14 amino acids. The CDR3 DNA reads as TGTGCCAGCAGATCTAGCGGAAGCACAGATACGCAGTATTTT. Translating gives CASRSSGSTDTQYF.

Ten or more counts support this clonotype. This chain joins TRBV7-2 and TRBJ2-5; 14 bases are shared with TRBD2. This CDR3 contains 17 residues. Losses at the gene ends were 5 bases for V and 0 bases for J; bases not matched to a gene: 5. Per the germline V gene, CDR1 is SGHTA and CDR2 is FQGNSA. In DNA, the CDR3 is TGTGCCAGCAGCCCCAGACTAGCGGGAGGGTACCAAGAGACCCAGTACTTC. Translation: CASSPRLAGGYQETQYF.

This chain links TRBV7-2 with TRBJ2-3, with D unclear. The germline V gene encodes CDR1 SGHTA and CDR2 FQGNSA. The V and J ends lost 2 bases and 6 bases respectively, with 18 bases between them. The CDR3 totals 16 residues. DNA for the CDR3: TGTGCCAGCAGCTTACGGGCCCGTCCCCCGGCGGATACGCAGTATTTT. Protein: CASSLRARPPADTQYF.

This clonotype has just a few counts. The rearrangement links TRBV29-1 to TRBJ1-1; D not resolved. The ends were cut back, 4 bases at V and 9 bases at J, with 9 bases in the middle. CDR3 length: 10 residues. Germline V gene data show CDR1 as SQVTM and CDR2 as ANQGSEA. The CDR3 sequence is CSVVGKQAFF. Written as DNA, the CDR3 is TGCAGCGTTGTAGGGAAACAAGCTTTCTTT.

The rearrangement links TRBV12-3 or TRBV12-4 to TRBJ1-1; D remains unclear. The CDR3 length is 13 residues. The V gene lost 0 bases and the J gene lost 4 bases, with 6 bases spanning the gap. CDR3 coding DNA: TGTGCCAGCAGTTTAGCTACTACCACTGAAGCTTTCTTT. It yields the protein CASSLATTTEAFF.

J is TRBJ2-1 and V is TRBV6-2 or TRBV6-3; D call uncertain. Per the germline V gene, CDR1 is MNHEY and CDR2 is SVGEGT. Trimming stripped 6 bases from V and 9 bases from J, with 24 bases between. The CDR3 totals 16 residues. CDR3 nucleotide sequence: TGTGCCAGCAGAAACTCTTGGCACGACCCCTCCGGTGAGCAGTTCTTC. Residues: CASRNSWHDPSGEQFF.

In its sample, this clonotype was seen a few times. V usage is TRBV14 and J usage is TRBJ1-2; 8 positions match TRBD1. The CDR3 spans 13 residues. Trimming removed 4 bases from V and 6 bases from J; junction bases left unmatched: 4. CDR1 and CDR2 from the germline V gene are SGHDN and FVKESK. CDR3 in DNA: TGTGCCAGCAGCCGGGACAGGATGGATGGCTACACCTTC. This encodes CASSRDRMDGYTF.

This clonotype turned up a few times. The V gene is TRBV7-9, the J gene TRBJ1-2, with D possibly being TRBD1 (6 bases). CDR1 and CDR2 from the germline V gene are SEHNR and FQNEAQ (reference sequence). The V end was cut by 4 bases, the J end by 13 bases, with 13 bases between. The CDR3 totals 11 residues. In nucleotides, the CDR3 is TGTGCCAGCAGCTCATTACAGGGTCCCACCTTC. Amino acid sequence: CASSSLQGPTF.

As to this clonotype: The conserved final phenylalanine or tryptophan is absent from the CDR3, which likely points to a read error. This sequence joins TRBV12-3 or TRBV12-4 and TRBJ2-3; perhaps TRBD2 as D (6 bases). The CDR3 totals 13 residues. The V end lost 2 bases, the J end lost 5 bases, and 8 bases lay between the germline ends. The CDR3 coding sequence is TGTGCCAGCAGTTTACTCGGGGGAGATACGCAGTATTTA. It encodes CASSLLGGDTQYL.

This clonotype was seen more than once but under ten times. The chain couples TRBV10-3 to TRBJ1-1; 8 bases align to TRBD1. Germline V lookup: CDR1 ENHRY, CDR2 SYGVKD. V lost 6 bases and J lost 0; bases outside the gene matches: 9. This CDR3 has 16 residues. For the CDR3, the DNA is TGTGCCATCAGAGGGACAGGCCGCACATTGAACACTGAAGCTTTCTTT. Residues: CAIRGTGRTLNTEAFF.

This chain connects TRBV7-2 to TRBJ1-4; a possible D gene is TRBD1 (6 bases). The CDR3 runs to 18 residues. The V gene's germline CDR1 is SGHTA and CDR2 FQGNSA. V lost 5 bases and J 7 bases, leaving 26 bases between the germline ends. CDR3 coding DNA: TGTGCCAGCAGCCGTAGCATGGGCGCGGGGGGGGCAGGTGAAAAACTGTTTTTT. It codes for CASSRSMGAGGAGEKLFF.

CDR3: CASSRTTGSSYNEQFF. The CDR3 DNA sequence: TGTGCCAGCAGCCGAACAACGGGTAGCTCCTACAATGAGCAGTTCTTC. The V call is TRBV7-2, the J call TRBJ2-1; D not certain. CDR1 and CDR2 (germline): SGHTA, FQGNSA. V was clipped by 5 bases and J by 0 bases, with 14 bases between them. The CDR3 consists of 16 residues.

The V call is TRBV20-1, the J call TRBJ1-2; 7 bases are shared with TRBD1. This CDR3 is 12 amino acids long. Germline trimming cut 6 bases from V and 4 bases from J; bases unmatched to any gene: 5. Per germline, CDR1 DFQATT and CDR2 SNEGSKA (reference sequence). CDR3 nucleotide sequence: TGCAGTGCAACAGGGGACGGCTATGGCTACACCTTC. Translation gives CSATGDGYGYTF.

This clonotype was seen at least ten times. The J gene is TRBJ1-1, the V gene TRBV6-2 or TRBV6-3; no reliable D call. Looked up from germline, CDR1 is MNHEY and CDR2 is SVGEGT. The V gene lost 6 bases and the J gene lost 4 bases, with 12 bases spanning the gap. The CDR3 has 13 amino acids. This chain's CDR3 is CASSAWRGTEAFF. For the CDR3, the DNA is TGTGCCAGCAGCGCCTGGCGGGGCACTGAAGCTTTCTTT.

Comments on this clonotype: One end of the junction does not line up with germline, which may come from a read error. The chain employs TRBV7-8 and TRBJ2-3; D is undetermined. Germline assignment: CDR1 SGHVS and CDR2 FQNEAQ. The CDR3 is made up of 11 amino acids. The CDR3 sequence is CANSRLDTQYF. CDR3 bases: TGTGCCAACAGCCGTCTAGATACGCAGTATTTT.

This rearrangement joins TRBV12-3 or TRBV12-4 to TRBJ2-7; D is undetermined. The V gene lost 4 bases and the J gene lost 2 bases, with 18 bases spanning the gap. This CDR3 region has 16 residues. CDR3 residues: CASSSTRHSPTYEQYF. In DNA form, the CDR3 reads TGTGCCAGCAGTTCTACAAGACACAGCCCTACCTACGAGCAGTACTTC.

The genes are TRBV27 and TRBJ2-2; perhaps TRBD1 as D (6 bases). Deletions cut 4 bases from V and 2 bases from J, with 17 bases between. This CDR3 comprises 17 residues. Germline-derived CDR1 and CDR2 are MNHEY and SMNVEV (reference sequence). The CDR3 protein is CASSSVFRTANTGELFF. The CDR3 nucleotides read TGTGCCAGCAGTTCTGTCTTCAGGACAGCAAACACCGGGGAGCTGTTTTTT.

The chain employs TRBV6-6 and TRBJ2-7, with 13 bases matching TRBD2. With 2 bases clipped from V and 5 bases from J, the junction kept 6 bases outside the gene matches. The CDR3 consists of 16 residues. The V gene's germline CDR1 is MNHNY and CDR2 SVGAGI (reference sequence). The CDR3 sequence: CASSYGTSGTLHEQYF. As DNA, the CDR3 is TGTGCCAGCAGTTACGGGACTAGCGGGACCCTGCACGAGCAGTACTTC.

This clonotype was observed a handful of times. The chain recombines TRBV7-6 with TRBJ2-5, with 10 nucleotides matching TRBD1. This CDR3 has 15 residues. The trim removed 5 bases at V and 5 bases at J, leaving 8 bases unmatched. Germline-derived CDR1 and CDR2 are SGHVS and FNYEAQ. The CDR3 nucleotides read TGTGCCAGCAGCCCGGGGACAGGGGTCGGGGAGACCCAGTACTTC. Translating gives CASSPGTGVGETQYF.

J is TRBJ2-1 and V is TRBV28; TRBD2 agrees at 8 bases. Germline V gene lookup returns CDR1 MDHEN and CDR2 SYDVKM. CDR3 length equals 14 residues. V trimming: 10 bases; J trimming: 5 bases; junction bases outside the gene matches: 10. The CDR3 nucleotides are TGTGCCACCCGGGGCGGGGGGCGCCACAATGAGCAGTTCTTC. It specifies CATRGGGRHNEQFF.

Ten or more counts support this clonotype. The chain recombines TRBV29-1 with TRBJ2-5, with unresolved D. CDR1 SQVTM and CDR2 ANQGSEA come from the germline V gene. This CDR3 has 11 residues. This chain's CDR3 is CTHGNQETQYF. In DNA form, the CDR3 reads TGCACCCACGGAAACCAAGAGACCCAGTACTTC.

V and J are TRBV18 and TRBJ2-7; 9 bases match TRBD2. This CDR3 is built from 15 residues. Germline CDR1 is KGHSH and CDR2 is LQKENI. Losses at the gene ends were 2 bases for V and 6 bases for J; bases not matched to a gene: 8. For the CDR3, the DNA is TGTGCCAGCTCACCAATAGCGGGAGCGGCCTCCGAGCAGTACTTC. Translating gives CASSPIAGAASEQYF.

The J gene is TRBJ2-1, the V gene TRBV3-1; possible D gene TRBD2, 5 bases. Looked up from germline, CDR1 is LGHDT and CDR2 is YNNKEL (reference sequence). This CDR3 is 11 amino acids long. V lost 3 bases and J 10 bases, leaving 7 bases between the germline ends. The CDR3 DNA follows: TGTGCCAGCAGCCAGACTAAAGAGCAGTTCTTC. This codes for CASSQTKEQFF.

The J gene is TRBJ1-1, the V gene TRBV11-2; D is ambiguous. This CDR3 has 13 amino acids. Trimming removed 10 bases from V and 4 bases from J, with 16 bases in between. Per germline, CDR1 SGHAT and CDR2 FQNNGV. The CDR3 region has the DNA TGTGCCACCATCATGAGGGTGGGCACTGAAGCTTTCTTT. Protein sequence: CATIMRVGTEAFF. Using reference TRBV11-2 and TRBJ1-1 for the parts outside the CDR3, the full variable domain is EAGVAQSPRYKIIEKRQSVAFWCNPISGHATLYWYQQILGQGPKLLIQFQNNGVVDDSQLPKDRFSAERLKGVDSTLKIQPAKLEDSAVYLCATIMRVGTEAFFGQGTRLTVV.

This clonotype has a count of ten or more. The chain links TRBV7-2 to TRBJ2-5; either TRBD1 or TRBD2 may fit D (5 bases each). The CDR3 consists of 14 residues. V gave up 5 bases and J gave up 0 bases, with 10 bases separating them. The germline CDR1 and CDR2 sequences are SGHTA and FQGNSA. CDR3 protein: CASSPRGDQETQYF. CDR3 DNA sequence: TGTGCCAGCAGCCCGAGGGGAGACCAAGAGACCCAGTACTTC.

This clonotype has more than one count but fewer than ten. CDR3 sequence: CASSKHRVGGYEQYF. CDR3 nucleotide sequence: TGTGCCAGCAGCAAACACAGGGTAGGGGGCTACGAGCAGTACTTC. The genes are TRBV21-1 and TRBJ2-7; the table's D call of TRBD1 was not tested on the DNA. TRBV21-1 is noted as a pseudogene. The CDR3 is 15 amino acids.

This clonotype was seen a few times. The V call is TRBV6-5, the J call TRBJ1-3, with D uncertain. Trimming left V 6 bases short and J 3 bases short, with 12 bases between. CDR1 is MNHEY, CDR2 SVGAGI, per germline. This CDR3 has 14 amino acids. The CDR3 loop reads CASRPGEDGNTIYF. CDR3 nucleotide sequence: TGTGCCAGCAGGCCGGGAGAGGATGGAAACACCATATATTTT.

This clonotype occurred a few times. The CDR3 DNA sequence: TGCAGTGCTAGAGTGAGGGTGGTGAAGAATTCACCCCTCCACTTT. Its protein product is CSARVRVVKNSPLHF. The V and J genes are TRBV20-1 and TRBJ1-6, with D hard to call. Germline V gene data show CDR1 as DFQATT and CDR2 as SNEGSKA (reference sequence). Trimming pared 1 base from V and 7 bases from J, leaving 14 bases between. CDR3 size: 15 residues.

The chain has TRBV7-9 and TRBJ2-7, with TRBD2 matching 12 bases. V dropped 4 bases and J dropped 4; count of bases not matched to a gene: 5. This CDR3 contains 15 residues. Germline V gene sequence: CDR1 SEHNR, CDR2 FQNEAQ (reference sequence). CDR3 loop: CASSSLGLAGYEQYF. CDR3 in DNA: TGTGCCAGCAGCTCCCTGGGACTAGCGGGTTACGAGCAGTACTTC.

In this sample, this clonotype turned up many times. The chain has TRBV7-3 and TRBJ2-5; D is unclear. The CDR3 is 13 residues long. Germline CDR1 reads SGHTA; CDR2 reads FQGTGA. Trimming pared 5 bases from V and 5 bases from J, leaving 12 bases between. CDR3 coding DNA: TGTGCCAGCAGCCCTGGAATTCTGGAGACCCAGTACTTC. The encoded protein is CASSPGILETQYF.